Following are 2 T cell receptor beta chains from one sample sequenced in a study of identical twins (dated by TCRdb to 2016 to 2017). Library method: 5' RACE. Instrument used: Illumina HiSeq 2000. Using fastp at Q25 and MiXCR, TCRdb reprocessed the public reads and kept productive beta chains. Each CDR3 protein gets just one entry, which takes the most common genes and DNA from the rows behind it. The sample includes around 290,000 distinct CDR3 sequences, with just under 9.5% observed a single time. The ten largest make up 7% to 8.5% of the sample. These data were also filed under a second study, of yellow fever vaccine responses in identical twins.

The source material was CD8+ T cells sorted from blood. Receptors originate from a woman under 30 in good health.

This clonotype was seen only a few times. The V and J genes are TRBV6-2 or TRBV6-3 and TRBJ2-3; 8 bases are a match to TRBD2. CDR3 length: 14 amino acids. V was clipped by 4 bases and J by 5 bases; unmatched bases: 5. Germline V gene data show CDR1 as MNHEY and CDR2 as SVGEGT. CDR3 in DNA: TGTGCCAGCAGTTTTAGCGGGAAATTAGATACGCAGTATTTT. Residues: CASSFSGKLDTQYF.

This clonotype was found many times. The rearrangement uses TRBV5-1 and TRBJ2-7; D uncertain. CDR1 SGHRS and CDR2 YFSETQ come from the germline V gene. The CDR3 spans 14 residues. V lost 1 base and J 2 bases, leaving 10 bases between the germline ends. The CDR3 DNA sequence: TGCGCCAGCAGCTTGTCTCTTAATACCTACGAGCAGTACTTC. It is translated as CASSLSLNTYEQYF.